The 25 T cell receptor beta chains reported below all come from one sample, sequenced in a study of OX40 agonist ivuxolimab in advanced cancers. The assay was immunoSEQ multiplex PCR, and TCRdb's table has in-frame clones only and misses some. There are around 68,000 clones in the sample; 85% to 90% occur only once, and approximately 0.68% lies in the top ten. The source material was CD4+ or CD8+ T cells sorted from blood, sampled in a trial of the OX40 agonist ivuxolimab. The receptors stem from an adult with an advanced solid tumor such as melanoma, head and neck, liver or kidney cancer.

The gene calls are TRBV7-3 and TRBJ1-3, with a weak D call TRBD1 (5 bases). The V gene's germline CDR1 is SGHTA and CDR2 FQGTGA. V lost 5 bases, J lost 0 bases, and 14 bases lay in between. CDR3 size: 16 residues. The CDR3 sequence is CASSQTGQSSGNTIYF. Here the CDR3 DNA reads TGTGCCAGCAGCCAAACGGGGCAAAGCTCTGGAAACACCATATATTTT. Variable domain in full (rest from reference TRBV7-3 and TRBJ1-3): GAGVSQTPSNKVTEKGKYVELRCDPISGHTALYWYRQSLGQGPEFLIYFQGTGAADDSGLPNDRFFAVRPEGSVSTLKIQRTERGDSAVYLCASSQTGQSSGNTIYFGEGSWLTVV.

In this sample, this clone turned up once. The chain carries TRBV6-5 and TRBJ2-7; D gene uncertain. V shed 6 bases and J shed 7 bases, with 19 bases lying between them. This CDR3 comprises 14 residues. The germline CDR1 and CDR2 sequences are MNHEY and SVGAGI. CDR3 sequence: CASSDRAPRYEQYF. CDR3 sequence (DNA): TGTGCCAGCAGCGACCGGGCCCCCCGGTATGAGCAGTACTTC.

V is TRBV11-2 and J is TRBJ2-7; D tentatively fits TRBD1 or TRBD2 (5 bases each). CDR1 and CDR2 from the germline V gene are SGHAT and FQNNGV. This CDR3 contains 13 residues. V lost 1 base, J lost 9 bases, and 13 bases lay in between. CDR3 DNA: TGTGCCAGCAGCTTAGGGGGACCAAGACGGCAGTACTTC. Translated, it gives CASSLGGPRRQYF.

V is TRBV19 and J is TRBJ2-3; TRBD2 aligns across 8 bases. The CDR3 runs to 14 residues. From germline, CDR1 is LNHDA and CDR2 SQIVND (reference sequence). V was pared by 7 bases and J by 3 bases, with 6 bases of the junction left unmatched. The CDR3 DNA reads TGTGCCAGTACTCGCGGGGGGCCGACAGATACGCAGTATTTT. This encodes CASTRGGPTDTQYF.

The V call is TRBV27, the J call TRBJ2-3; 12 bases agree with TRBD2. CDR1 and CDR2 from the germline V gene are MNHEY and SMNVEV (reference sequence). V shed 1 base, J shed 0 bases, and the junction held 8 bases outside the gene matches. This CDR3 has 19 amino acids. Written as DNA, the CDR3 is TGTGCCAGCAGTTTATTCGCCCTAGCGGGGGGGTATAGCACAGATACGCAGTATTTT. This translates into CASSLFALAGGYSTDTQYF.

The rearrangement joins TRBV18 to TRBJ1-2, with TRBD1 matching 10 bases. The CDR3 is made up of 15 amino acids. V lost 4 bases, J lost 7 bases, and 9 bases stayed unmatched. Germline CDR1 is KGHSH and CDR2 is LQKENI. The CDR3 DNA sequence: TGTGCCAGCTCACAACGGACAGGGGGGAAAGGTGGCTACACCTTC. The encoded protein is CASSQRTGGKGGYTF.

The V call is TRBV4-1, the J call TRBJ2-5, with D tentatively TRBD1 (7 bases). The end of the DNA fits TRBJ2-7 better, so the J call may be wrong. CDR3 size: 16 residues. The germline gives CDR1 MGHRA, CDR2 YSYEKL. CDR3 sequence: CASSQVGGQTSYEQYF. The CDR3 DNA sequence: TGCGCCAGCAGCCAAGTCGGGGGACAGACATCCTACGAGCAGTACTTC.

The chain has TRBV7-9 and TRBJ2-1; tentative D call: TRBD2 (5 bases). The CDR3 contains 12 residues. Trimming shortened V by 6 bases and J by 8 bases, and 11 bases separated the two germline ends. CDR1 is SEHNR, CDR2 FQNEAQ, per germline (reference sequence). CDR3 region: CASSPYGDEQFF. The DNA of the CDR3 is TGTGCCAGCAGTCCCTACGGGGATGAGCAGTTCTTC.

As DNA, the CDR3 is TGTGCCAGCAGTTTAAGTAACAGGGGCCTGCATGGCTACACCTTC. It translates to CASSLSNRGLHGYTF. V usage is TRBV27 and J usage is TRBJ1-2; TRBD1 matches at 7 bases. From germline, CDR1 is MNHEY and CDR2 SMNVEV (reference sequence). This CDR3 spans 15 amino acids. Losses at the gene ends were 2 bases for V and 6 bases for J; bases not matched to a gene: 9.

V and J are TRBV2 and TRBJ1-1; D might be TRBD1 (5 bases). V gave up 6 bases and J gave up 8 bases, with 13 bases separating them. Germline values: CDR1 SNHLY, CDR2 FYNNEI. This CDR3 has 12 amino acids. The CDR3 DNA reads TGTGCCAGCAGGGGGGACTCAACCGAAGCTTTCTTT. Its protein is CASRGDSTEAFF.

The gene calls are TRBV7-9 and TRBJ1-2, with a tentative D call TRBD1 (5 bases). Per germline, CDR1 SEHNR and CDR2 FQNEAQ (reference sequence). V shed 5 bases and J shed 4 bases, with 14 bases lying between them. The CDR3 is 14 residues long. CDR3 bases: TGTGCCAGCAGCATGAGACAGTCAGGCTATGGCTACACCTTC. Its protein is CASSMRQSGYGYTF. The variable domain in full, completed from reference TRBV7-9 and TRBJ1-2, reads DTGVSQNPRHKITKRGQNVTFRCDPISEHNRLYWYRQTLGQGPEFLTYFQNEAQLEKSRLLSDRFSAERPKGSFSTLEIQRTEQGDSAMYLCASSMRQSGYGYTFGSGTRLTVV.

The chain has TRBV19 and TRBJ2-2; TRBD1 matches at 12 bases. The CDR3 covers 16 residues. CDR1 and CDR2 from the germline V gene are LNHDA and SQIVND (reference sequence). Germline trimming cut 10 bases from V and 3 bases from J; bases unmatched to any gene: 9. This chain's CDR3 is CATRGRDRGHTGELFF. The CDR3 DNA sequence: TGTGCCACCCGGGGGCGGGACAGGGGGCACACCGGGGAGCTGTTTTTT.

The sample holds a few counts of this clone. J is TRBJ2-7 and V is TRBV5-1; 7 bases match TRBD1. The CDR3 covers 15 residues. Germline trimming cut 3 bases from V and 6 bases from J; bases unmatched to any gene: 12. Looked up from germline, CDR1 is SGHRS and CDR2 is YFSETQ. Here the CDR3 DNA reads TGCGCCAGCAGCTCCGGACAGGTGGGTGGCTCCGAGCAGTACTTC. Its translation: CASSSGQVGGSEQYF. The full variable domain, its missing parts supplied by reference TRBV5-1 and TRBJ2-7, is KAGVTQTPRYLIKTRGQQVTLSCSPISGHRSVSWYQQTPGQGLQFLFEYFSETQRNKGNFPGRFSGRQFSNSRSEMNVSTLELGDSALYLCASSSGQVGGSEQYFGPGTRLTVT.

The chain is built from TRBV10-2 and TRBJ2-5, with 10 bases aligning to TRBD1. The CDR3 is made up of 14 amino acids. Per germline, CDR1 WSHSY and CDR2 SAAADI. V was clipped by 7 bases and J by 4 bases; unmatched bases: 6. The CDR3 loop reads CASIRQGAGETQYF. The CDR3 DNA reads as TGCGCCAGCATTAGACAGGGGGCTGGAGAGACCCAGTACTTC.

The CDR3 nucleotides are TGTGCCAGCAGTGAACGGGTTAGGGGCTACACCTTC. Amino acid sequence: CASSERVRGYTF. The rearrangement joins TRBV2 to TRBJ1-2; D is uncertain. From germline, CDR1 is SNHLY and CDR2 FYNNEI. The CDR3 is 12 amino acids. The V end lost 2 bases, the J end lost 8 bases, and 9 bases lay between the germline ends.

CDR3 DNA sequence: TGTGCCAGCAGCTTGCATCCCCCTCTGGGCTATGGCTACACCTTC. This gives the protein CASSLHPPLGYGYTF. The chain links TRBV5-6 to TRBJ1-2, with D unclear. Germline lookup yields CDR1 SGHDT and CDR2 YYEEEE. V lost 1 base to trimming and J lost 4 bases, with 14 bases between them. The CDR3 has 15 amino acids.

The genes are TRBV18 and TRBJ1-1; D is possibly TRBD1 (6 bases). Trimming removed 4 bases from V and 1 base from J, with 10 bases in between. The CDR3 length is 14 residues. Looked up from germline, CDR1 is KGHSH and CDR2 is LQKENI. The CDR3 loop reads CASSLRQANTEAFF. The CDR3 nucleotides are TGTGCCAGCTCACTAAGACAGGCGAACACTGAAGCTTTCTTT.

This clone appeared once. This chain uses TRBV11-2 with TRBJ2-7; D gene unclear. The CDR3 extends over 13 amino acids. Trimming took off 1 base at V and 2 bases at J, with 6 bases between the two ends. Germline CDR1 reads SGHAT; CDR2 reads FQNNGV. The CDR3 sequence: CASSLGVPYEQYF. The CDR3 bases are TGTGCCAGCAGCTTAGGGGTTCCCTACGAGCAGTACTTC.

Remarks on this clone: The sample contains more than one DNA sequence encoding this CDR3. This chain uses TRBV19 with TRBJ2-5; D is uncertain. Germline CDR1 is LNHDA and CDR2 is SQIVND (reference sequence). This CDR3 is 12 amino acids long. V was pared by 4 bases and J by 5 bases, with 8 bases between. CDR3 sequence reads: CASSRGQETQYF. The CDR3 DNA sequence: TGTGCCAGTAGTAGGGGTCAGGAGACCCAGTACTTC.

In its sample, this clone was seen a few times. The gene calls are TRBV6-6 and TRBJ1-6; 8 bases fit TRBD1. From germline, CDR1 is MNHNY and CDR2 SVGAGI (reference sequence). Trimming at V came to 4 bases and at J to 11 bases, leaving 10 bases not matched to a gene. This CDR3 region has 15 residues. Here the CDR3 reads CASSSSTGVAAPLHF. The CDR3 coding sequence is TGTGCCAGCAGTTCCTCGACAGGGGTGGCGGCACCCCTCCACTTT.

The gene calls are TRBV2 and TRBJ1-1, with 11 bases identical to TRBD1. Germline CDR1 reads SNHLY; CDR2 reads FYNNEI. CDR3 size: 14 residues. The J segment lost 6 bases and the V segment lost 6 bases, leaving 6 bases of the junction unmatched. CDR3 DNA sequence: TGTGCCAGCAGAGGGACAGGGGGAAGATCTGAAGCTTTCTTT. Translated, it gives CASRGTGGRSEAFF.

This chain joins TRBV5-6 and TRBJ1-2; no clear D. The CDR3 covers 13 residues. CDR1 and CDR2 (germline): SGHDT, YYEEEE. Deletions cut 0 bases from V and 3 bases from J, with 6 bases between. This chain's CDR3 is CASSLGLYYGYTF. In DNA form, the CDR3 reads TGTGCCAGCAGCTTGGGCCTGTACTATGGCTACACCTTC.

The chain employs TRBV18 and TRBJ1-5; D uncertain. Germline loops: CDR1 KGHSH, CDR2 LQKENI. The CDR3 runs 13 residues. V was shortened by 3 bases and J by 7 bases, with 10 bases between the two germline ends. CDR3 amino acids: CASSPRDRQPQHF. The CDR3 nucleotides are TGTGCCAGCTCACCGAGAGATCGGCAGCCCCAGCATTTT. The full variable domain, in which reference TRBV18 and TRBJ1-5 provide the parts outside the CDR3, is NAGVMQNPRHLVRRRGQEARLRCSPMKGHSHVYWYRQLPEEGLKFMVYLQKENIIDESGMPKERFSAEFPKEGPSILRIQQVVRGDSAAYFCASSPRDRQPQHFGDGTRLSIL.

The gene calls are TRBV21-1 and TRBJ1-5; whether TRBD1, the table's D call, matches the DNA was not checked. TRBV21-1 is noted as a pseudogene. The CDR3 spans 13 residues. The CDR3 nucleotides are TGTGCCAGCTGGGGGACAGTGTATTGGCCCCAGCATTTT. Its translation: CASWGTVYWPQHF.

There are a few counts of this clone. This sequence joins TRBV5-1 and TRBJ1-1; D unresolved. V dropped 4 bases and J dropped 0 bases, with 7 bases sitting between them. Germline assignment: CDR1 SGHRS and CDR2 YFSETQ. The CDR3 consists of 13 residues. DNA for the CDR3: TGCGCCAGCAGCCCGCTGATGAACACTGAAGCTTTCTTT. Translation gives CASSPLMNTEAFF.